Shown below are 16 T cell receptor beta chains from a single sample sequenced in a study of siplizumab effects on memory and regulatory T cells. Profiling relied on immunoSEQ multiplex PCR, and the TCRdb table lists in-frame clones only, not all of them. Here the sample spans more than 50,000 clones, more than 80% being singletons. Input material: CD8+ T cells sorted from blood. These receptor sequences come from a human donor in good health.

The chain combines TRBV7-3 with TRBJ2-5, with TRBD2 matching over 11 bases. This CDR3 region has 15 residues. The V and J ends lost 4 bases and 2 bases, in that order; junction bases with no gene match: 3. Germline-derived CDR1 and CDR2 are SGHTA and FQGTGA. The CDR3 DNA is TGTGCCAGCAGCTCTAGCGGGAGGCCTCAAGAGACCCAGTACTTC. Amino acid sequence: CASSSSGRPQETQYF.

The gene calls are TRBV29-1 and TRBJ2-1; TRBD2 aligns across 10 bases. Germline V lookup: CDR1 SQVTM, CDR2 ANQGSEA. V lost 7 bases, J lost 6 bases, and 9 bases stayed unmatched. The CDR3 runs 14 residues. The CDR3 DNA follows: TGCAGCGGAGCTCCAGCGGGAGGGGGCAATGAGCAGTTCTTC. It specifies CSGAPAGGGNEQFF.

The chain recombines TRBV30 with TRBJ2-7; no definite D call. CDR3 length: 13 residues. The V end was cut by 0 bases, the J end by 3 bases, with 9 bases between. CDR1 GTSNPN and CDR2 SVGIG come from the germline V gene (reference sequence). For the CDR3, the DNA is TGTGCCTGGAGTGTAGTTGGCGGCTACGAGCAGTACTTC. Translated, it gives CAWSVVGGYEQYF.

The rearrangement joins TRBV29-1 to TRBJ2-2; TRBD2 agrees at 7 bases. The CDR3 runs 17 residues. J gave up 4 bases and V 5 bases, and 16 bases lay outside the gene matches. CDR1 and CDR2 (germline): SQVTM, ANQGSEA. The chain's CDR3 is CSVRVTGDGRTTGELFF. CDR3 DNA sequence: TGCAGCGTTCGGGTAACGGGTGACGGGAGGACCACCGGGGAGCTGTTTTTT.

The V gene is TRBV6-6, the J gene TRBJ1-1, with D possibly TRBD1 on 5 matching bases. The CDR3 covers 16 residues. V was clipped by 6 bases and J by 0 bases, with 17 bases between them. Germline CDR1 reads MNHNY; CDR2 reads SVGAGI (reference sequence). CDR3 amino acids: CASSPRGRGMNTEAFF. CDR3 in DNA: TGTGCCAGCAGCCCTCGGGGAAGGGGCATGAACACTGAAGCTTTCTTT.

The J gene is TRBJ2-7, the V gene TRBV5-5, with D possibly TRBD1 on 6 matching bases. The CDR3 covers 14 residues. Between the trimmed V and J ends, which lost 3 bases and 3 bases, there was a span of 13 bases. Per the germline V gene, CDR1 is SGHKS and CDR2 is YYEKEE (reference sequence). DNA for the CDR3: TGTGCCAGCAGCTACACAGGGTTCTACTACGAGCAGTACTTC. Protein: CASSYTGFYYEQYF.

The J gene is TRBJ2-3, the V gene TRBV15; 13 nucleotides align to TRBD2. CDR1 is LNHNV and CDR2 is YYDKDF in the germline V gene (reference sequence). The V segment lost 5 bases and the J segment 10 bases; nucleotides outside the gene matches: 12. The CDR3 runs to 16 residues. The CDR3 protein is CATSDQRLAGGTPQYF. The DNA for the CDR3 is TGTGCCACCAGCGACCAGCGACTAGCGGGAGGCACACCGCAGTATTTT.

The V and J genes are TRBV14 and TRBJ2-3, with 9 nucleotides matching TRBD2. This CDR3 contains 16 residues. Germline V gives CDR1 SGHDN, CDR2 FVKESK. V was clipped by 1 base and J by 3 bases; unmatched bases: 5. CDR3 sequence reads: CASSQVVSGSTDTQYF. The DNA for the CDR3 is TGTGCCAGCAGCCAAGTGGTTAGCGGGAGTACAGATACGCAGTATTTT.

This clone appeared once. The chain combines TRBV14 with TRBJ2-7, with 10 nucleotides matching TRBD1. This CDR3 spans 14 amino acids. Per the germline V gene, CDR1 is SGHDN and CDR2 is FVKESK. J gave up 7 bases and V 4 bases, and 7 bases lay outside the gene matches. The CDR3 coding sequence is TGTGCCAGCAGCCCCCGGGACAGGGGTTGGGAGCAGTACTTC. Translating it yields CASSPRDRGWEQYF.

CDR3 DNA: TGTGCCAGCAGTTCGGTACTAGCGGCCTCGGGGACCCAGTACTTC. Translation: CASSSVLAASGTQYF. The rearrangement uses TRBV28 and TRBJ2-5; TRBD2 agrees at 8 bases. The CDR3 is made up of 15 amino acids. J gave up 7 bases and V 4 bases, and 11 bases lay outside the gene matches. The V gene's germline CDR1 is MDHEN and CDR2 SYDVKM.

This clone appeared once. The genes are TRBV14 and TRBJ1-3; D perhaps matches TRBD1 (5 bases). The V end lost 2 bases, the J end lost 7 bases, and 9 bases lay between the germline ends. Germline CDR1 and CDR2: SGHDN and FVKESK. The CDR3 length is 13 residues. CDR3 sequence reads: CASSQHQGNTIYF. CDR3 coding DNA: TGTGCCAGCAGCCAACACCAGGGCAACACCATATATTTT. Full variable domain (remainder filled in from reference TRBV14 and TRBJ1-3): EAGVTQFPSHSVIEKGQTVTLRCDPISGHDNLYWYRRVMGKEIKFLLHFVKESKQDESGMPNNRFLAERTGGTYSTLKVQPAELEDSGVYFCASSQHQGNTIYFGEGSWLTVV.

The rearrangement links TRBV15 to TRBJ2-7; tentatively, D is TRBD1 or TRBD2 (5 bases each). Germline V gene sequence: CDR1 LNHNV, CDR2 YYDKDF (reference sequence). V lost 8 bases to trimming and J lost 2 bases, with 13 bases between them. This CDR3 is 13 amino acids long. The CDR3 loop reads CATASGGAYEQYF. The DNA of the CDR3 is TGTGCCACCGCTTCTGGGGGTGCCTACGAGCAGTACTTC.

This chain links TRBV7-9 with TRBJ1-1; the match to TRBD1 covers 8 bases. V was pared by 3 bases and J by 4 bases, with 4 bases of the junction left unmatched. The germline V gene has CDR1 SEHNR and CDR2 FQNEAQ (reference sequence). The CDR3 loop spans 14 amino acids. The CDR3 bases are TGTGCCAGCAGCTTGGACAGGGCTACCACTGAAGCTTTCTTT. Encoded protein: CASSLDRATTEAFF.

This chain uses TRBV2 with TRBJ2-1; 11 nucleotides line up with TRBD2. The CDR3 covers 16 residues. The germline V gene has CDR1 SNHLY and CDR2 FYNNEI. V shed 5 bases, J shed 4 bases, and the junction held 7 bases outside the gene matches. The CDR3, as DNA: TGTGCCAGCAGTAGGCTAGCGGGAGGTCAATACAATGAGCAGTTCTTC. Translation gives CASSRLAGGQYNEQFF.

The chain uses TRBV2 and TRBJ2-7, with 7 positions matching TRBD1. This CDR3 contains 11 residues. Germline V CDR1 and CDR2: SNHLY, FYNNEI. V was clipped by 5 bases and J by 10 bases; unmatched bases: 5. This CDR3 is CASSPDRSQYF. The CDR3 DNA reads TGTGCCAGCAGTCCGGACAGGAGCCAGTACTTC.

The chain combines TRBV7-8 with TRBJ2-3, with 7 positions matching TRBD1. The CDR3 is 12 residues long. The trim removed 5 bases at V and 6 bases at J, leaving 2 bases unmatched. Germline-derived CDR1 and CDR2 are SGHVS and FQNEAQ. In DNA form, the CDR3 reads TGTGCCAGCAGCACAGGGGAGGATACGCAGTATTTT. This gives the protein CASSTGEDTQYF.